Presented here are 19 T cell receptor beta chains from one specimen sequenced in a study of T cells in women clearing cervical HPV infection. Assay used: immunoSEQ multiplex PCR; TCRdb lists only in-frame clones, some missing. Reported are nearly 35,000 clones; the ten largest clones contain roughly 1.6%. Material for sequencing was blood buffy coat. The source is a woman aged 18-70 years with a cervical HPV16 infection that either progressed to CIN3+ or cleared (not recorded which).

Concerning this clone: The read ends 3 residues shy of where the CDR3 ends; the end is completed using the germline J gene. V and J are TRBV5-1 and TRBJ2-1; 13 bases align to TRBD2. With V trimmed by 3 bases and J by 6 bases, 6 bases remained unmatched. There are 16 residues in the CDR3. Germline assignment: CDR1 SGHRS and CDR2 YFSETQ. This CDR3 reads CASSYLTSGGPNEQFF. The CDR3 DNA, read in part, is TGCGCCAGCAGCTATCTGACTAGCGGGGGGCCCAATGAG.

A remark on this clone: The sequenced fragment ends 3 residues before the CDR3 boundary, so the rest is inferred from the germline J gene. V gene TRBV7-8 combines with J gene TRBJ1-5; 7 nucleotides match TRBD1. Trimming removed 5 bases from V and 4 bases from J; junction bases left unmatched: 11. The CDR3 runs to 16 residues. Germline loops: CDR1 SGHVS, CDR2 FQNEAQ. This CDR3 reads CASSPRETGPNQPQHF. The sequenced CDR3 bases are TGTGCCAGCAGCCCGCGGGAGACAGGGCCTAATCAGCCC.

About this clone itself: The read ends 3 residues shy of where the CDR3 ends; the end is completed using the germline J gene. The chain combines TRBV19 with TRBJ2-3, with 8 bases matching TRBD2. CDR3 length: 15 amino acids. The trim removed 8 bases at V and 1 base at J, leaving 8 bases unmatched. Germline CDR1 is LNHDA and CDR2 is SQIVND (reference sequence). Partial CDR3 DNA: TGTGCCAGTCGCGAGCGGGAGTTCGGCACAGATACG. As protein: CASREREFGTDT. The CDR3 reads in full as CASREREFGTDTQYF.

A note on this clone: The observed sequence ends 3 residues before the CDR3 terminus, with the missing tail filled in from the germline J gene. This chain connects TRBV7-7 to TRBJ2-2; D perhaps matches TRBD2 (7 bases). Germline lookup yields CDR1 SSHAT and CDR2 FNYEAQ (reference sequence). This CDR3 spans 14 amino acids. V was cut by 8 bases and J by 1 base, with 11 bases left in between. The covered CDR3 bases are TGTGCCAGCGGGGGAGGGGGGAACACCGGGGAG. Protein sequence: CASGGGGNTGE. The whole CDR3 sequence is CASGGGGNTGELFF.

Turning to this clone: The CDR3 extends 3 residues past the end of the read, so its final part is completed from the germline J gene. The chain recombines TRBV19 with TRBJ1-1; no firm D call. Germline V gives CDR1 LNHDA, CDR2 SQIVND (reference sequence). This CDR3 contains 14 residues. The V gene lost 4 bases and the J gene lost 1 base, with 10 bases spanning the gap. The CDR3 is CASSRSGRNTEAFF. CDR3 DNA (partial): TGTGCCAGTAGTAGGAGCGGGAGGAACACTGAA.

A word on this clone: From the germline J gene comes the end of the CDR3, since the read stops 3 residues before it. The chain links TRBV11-3 to TRBJ2-2; TRBD2 might be the D (7 bases). Germline CDR1 SGHNT, CDR2 YENEEA. Trimming removed 8 bases at V and 0 bases at J, with 13 bases between. The length of the CDR3 is 15 residues. The DNA read from the CDR3 is TGTGCCAGCGGAGGGGGGGGCTCGAACACCGGGGAG. Translating gives CASGGGGSNTGE. The CDR3, in full, reads CASGGGGSNTGELFF.

A word on this clone: The read comes to an end 3 residues before the CDR3 does, leaving the germline J gene to fill in the end. The rearrangement links TRBV5-8 to TRBJ2-7, with a tentative D call TRBD2 (6 bases). Germline V gives CDR1 SGHTS, CDR2 YDEGEE. The CDR3 length is 15 residues. The V and J ends lost 5 bases and 2 bases respectively, with 17 bases between them. The CDR3 protein is CASRSEGRIPYEQYF. The DNA read from the CDR3 is TGTGCCAGCAGGTCTGAGGGGAGGATTCCCTACGAG. The full variable domain, its missing parts supplied by reference TRBV5-8 and TRBJ2-7, is EAGVTQSPTHLIKTRGQQATLRCSPISGHTSVYWYQQALGLGLQFLLWYDEGEERNRGNFPPRFSGRQFPNYSSELNVNALELEDSALYLCASRSEGRIPYEQYFGPGTRLTVT.

Concerning this clone itself: The CDR3 goes on 3 residues after the read ends, and that part is filled in from the germline J gene. This sequence joins TRBV2 and TRBJ1-2; 9 nucleotides agree with TRBD1. Germline V gene sequence: CDR1 SNHLY, CDR2 FYNNEI. The V and J ends lost 5 bases and 6 bases, in that order; junction bases with no gene match: 10. There are 15 residues in the CDR3. CDR3 amino acids: CASSFTGTGNNGYTF. The CDR3 bases that were read are TGTGCCAGCAGTTTTACCGGGACAGGGAACAATGGC.

In regard to this clone: The read falls 3 residues short of the CDR3 end, and the missing part is taken from the germline J gene. The chain uses TRBV5-5 and TRBJ2-7; 12 positions match TRBD2. The V and J ends lost 4 bases and 2 bases, in that order; junction bases with no gene match: 4. CDR1 and CDR2 from the germline V gene are SGHKS and YYEKEE (reference sequence). This CDR3 comprises 15 residues. This chain's CDR3 is CASSPGLAGTYEQYF. The part of the CDR3 DNA that was read is TGTGCCAGCAGCCCCGGACTAGCGGGAACCTACGAG.

Of note for this clone: The CDR3 goes on 3 residues after the read ends, and that part is filled in from the germline J gene. This chain links TRBV18 with TRBJ1-1, with 10 bases that match TRBD1. Unmatched junction bases numbered 7, after V lost 0 bases and J lost 3 bases. Germline V CDR1 and CDR2: KGHSH, LQKENI. The CDR3 length is 17 residues. The part of the CDR3 DNA that was read is TGTGCCAGCTCACCACCAGGGACAGGGGTTTCGGACACTGAA. It encodes CASSPPGTGVSDTE. The entire CDR3 protein reads CASSPPGTGVSDTEAFF.

As to this clone: Read coverage stops 3 residues before the CDR3 terminus; the germline J gene supplies the remainder. The V gene is TRBV2, the J gene TRBJ1-2; 10 bases align to TRBD1. Germline CDR1 SNHLY, CDR2 FYNNEI. The CDR3 is 14 residues long. The CDR3 sequence: CASSGQGASYDYTF. The sequenced CDR3 bases are TGTGCCAGCAGTGGACAGGGGGCCTCCTACGAC.

A note on this clone: The read terminates 3 residues ahead of where the CDR3 ends, so the germline J gene completes it. The chain recombines TRBV7-9 with TRBJ2-7, with a weak D call TRBD2 (7 bases). The germline V and J ends were trimmed by 3 bases and 5 bases, with 11 bases remaining between them. The length of the CDR3 is 13 residues. In germline, CDR1 is SEHNR, CDR2 FQNEAQ (reference sequence). CDR3 DNA (partial): TGTGCCAGCAGCTTCCCGGGGGGCGACGAG. This sequence encodes CASSFPGGDE. In full, the CDR3 is CASSFPGGDEQYF.

In the case of this clone: The read stops 3 residues short of the end of the CDR3; the missing end is completed from the germline J gene. At the DNA level, this CDR3 is encoded by other sequences in the same sample as well. The chain uses TRBV5-1 and TRBJ1-2, with 7 bases aligning to TRBD1. The germline V gene encodes CDR1 SGHRS and CDR2 YFSETQ. The CDR3 consists of 14 residues. Incomplete CDR3 DNA: TGCGCCAGCAGCTTGGCCAGGGGGGTTGGAGGT. Amino acids: CASSLARGVGG. The CDR3 as a whole reads CASSLARGVGGYTF.

Note on this clone: With the read ending 3 residues before the CDR3 end, the germline J gene is used to fill in that end. The rearrangement uses TRBV6-1 and TRBJ1-1, with a weak D call TRBD1 (6 bases). The CDR3 has 16 residues. From germline, CDR1 is MNHNS and CDR2 SASEGT. V lost 0 bases and J lost 1, with 12 bases in between. CDR3 protein: CASSEAVDSWNTEAFF. The DNA read from the CDR3 is TGTGCCAGCAGTGAAGCCGTGGACAGTTGGAACACTGAA.

As for this clone: Read coverage stops 3 residues before the CDR3 terminus; the germline J gene supplies the remainder. V usage is TRBV20-1 and J usage is TRBJ2-1; TRBD1 or TRBD2 may be the D gene (5 bases each). Trimming took 1 base from V and 7 from J, leaving 23 bases between them. Germline lookup yields CDR1 DFQATT and CDR2 SNEGSKA (reference sequence). CDR3 size: 17 residues. Here the CDR3 reads CSARGYLEGPLGNEQFF. Incomplete CDR3 DNA: TGCAGTGCTAGAGGCTACTTAGAGGGGCCCTTGGGGAATGAG.

As regards this clone: Coverage ceases 3 residues before the CDR3 finishes, and the germline J gene fills in the end. The chain has TRBV19 and TRBJ2-2; D unclear. With 6 bases removed from V and 1 base from J, the gap between germline ends came to 9 bases. The CDR3 is 14 amino acids. Germline V gives CDR1 LNHDA, CDR2 SQIVND (reference sequence). The CDR3 here is CASSNPGNTGELFF. Partial CDR3 DNA: TGTGCCAGTAGCAACCCGGGGAACACCGGGGAG.

With respect to this clone: The CDR3 end lies 3 residues beyond the end of the read and is filled in from the germline J gene. Other DNA sequences of this sample code for an identical CDR3. The chain joins TRBV5-1 to TRBJ1-3; D gene ambiguous. The germline V gene encodes CDR1 SGHRS and CDR2 YFSETQ. CDR3 length equals 15 residues. Trimming removed 0 bases from V and 0 bases from J, with 7 bases in between. CDR3 DNA (partial): TGCGCCAGCAGCTTGGCGGGGTCCTCTGGAAACACC. Encoded protein: CASSLAGSSGNT. The entire CDR3 is CASSLAGSSGNTIYF. Complete variable domain (other parts from reference TRBV5-1 and TRBJ1-3): KAGVTQTPRYLIKTRGQQVTLSCSPISGHRSVSWYQQTPGQGLQFLFEYFSETQRNKGNFPGRFSGRQFSNSRSEMNVSTLELGDSALYLCASSLAGSSGNTIYFGEGSWLTVV.

About this clone: The read is 3 residues too short to cover the CDR3 end, so that end is filled in from the germline J gene. The chain has TRBV11-2 and TRBJ1-3; D unclear. V was shortened by 5 bases and J by 6 bases, with 11 bases between the two germline ends. The CDR3 sequence is 13 residues long. Germline CDR1 reads SGHAT; CDR2 reads FQNNGV. The CDR3 region is CASSHSSQNTIYF. The sequenced part of the CDR3 DNA is TGTGCCAGCAGCCATTCATCCCAAAACACC.

Concerning this clone: The CDR3 end is not reached by the read, which stops 3 residues before it; the germline J gene fills it in. The rearrangement joins TRBV5-5 to TRBJ2-3; 8 bases align to TRBD1. The CDR3 is 15 amino acids. From germline, CDR1 is SGHKS and CDR2 YYEKEE (reference sequence). The CDR3 bases that were read are TGTGCCAGCAGCTTGCAGGGGGCGCCCCGGGAGACG. Its translation is CASSLQGAPRET. The complete CDR3 protein is CASSLQGAPRETQYF.